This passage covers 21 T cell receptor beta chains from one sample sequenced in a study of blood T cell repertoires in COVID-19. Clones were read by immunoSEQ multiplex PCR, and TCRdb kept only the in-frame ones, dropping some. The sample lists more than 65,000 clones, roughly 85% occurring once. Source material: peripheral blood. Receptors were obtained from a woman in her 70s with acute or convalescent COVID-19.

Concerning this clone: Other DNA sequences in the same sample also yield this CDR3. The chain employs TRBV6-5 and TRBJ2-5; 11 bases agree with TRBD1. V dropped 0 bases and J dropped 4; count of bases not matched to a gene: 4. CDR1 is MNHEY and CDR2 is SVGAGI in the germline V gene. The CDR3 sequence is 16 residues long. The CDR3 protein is CASSYSRTGGGETQYF. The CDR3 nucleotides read TGTGCCAGCAGTTACTCTAGGACAGGGGGCGGAGAGACCCAGTACTTC.

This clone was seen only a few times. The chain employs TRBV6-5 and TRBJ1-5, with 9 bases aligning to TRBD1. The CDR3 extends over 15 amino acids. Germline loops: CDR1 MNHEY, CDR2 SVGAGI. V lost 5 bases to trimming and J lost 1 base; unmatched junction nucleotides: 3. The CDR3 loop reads CASSTGGYSNQPQHF. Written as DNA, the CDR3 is TGTGCCAGCAGTACAGGGGGCTACAGCAATCAGCCCCAGCATTTT.

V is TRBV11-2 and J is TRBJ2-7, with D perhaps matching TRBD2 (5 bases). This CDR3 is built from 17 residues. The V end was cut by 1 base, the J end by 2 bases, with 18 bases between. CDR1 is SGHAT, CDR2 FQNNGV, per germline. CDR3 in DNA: TGTGCCAGCAGCTTAGTAGCTTTTAGCGCGTTAACCTACGAGCAGTACTTC. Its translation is CASSLVAFSALTYEQYF.

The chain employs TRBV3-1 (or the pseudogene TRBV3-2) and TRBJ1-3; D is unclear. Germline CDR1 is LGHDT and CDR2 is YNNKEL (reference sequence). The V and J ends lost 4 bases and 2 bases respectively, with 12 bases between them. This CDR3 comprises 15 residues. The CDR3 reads CASSRLASTGNTIYF. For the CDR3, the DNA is TGTGCCAGCAGCCGCCTAGCGAGTACTGGAAACACCATATATTTT.

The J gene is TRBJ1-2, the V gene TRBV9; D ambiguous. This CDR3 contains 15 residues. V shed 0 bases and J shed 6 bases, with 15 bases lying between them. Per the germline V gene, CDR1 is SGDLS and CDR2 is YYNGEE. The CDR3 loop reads CASSVGGNWMHGYTF. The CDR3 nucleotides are TGTGCCAGCAGCGTAGGAGGAAATTGGATGCATGGCTACACCTTC.

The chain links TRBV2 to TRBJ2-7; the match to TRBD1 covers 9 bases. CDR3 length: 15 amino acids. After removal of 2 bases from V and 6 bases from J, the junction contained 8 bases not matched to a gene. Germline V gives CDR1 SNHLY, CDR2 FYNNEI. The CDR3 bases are TGTGCCAGCAGTGAAACGTTACAGGGGGCGGGCGAGCAGTACTTC. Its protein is CASSETLQGAGEQYF.

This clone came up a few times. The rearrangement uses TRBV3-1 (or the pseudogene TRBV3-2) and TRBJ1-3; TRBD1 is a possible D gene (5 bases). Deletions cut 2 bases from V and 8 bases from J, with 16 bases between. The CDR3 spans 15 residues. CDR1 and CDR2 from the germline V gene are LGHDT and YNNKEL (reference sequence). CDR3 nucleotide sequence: TGTGCCAGCAGCCAATCGGGGGTTACGGCGGACACCATATATTTT. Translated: CASSQSGVTADTIYF.

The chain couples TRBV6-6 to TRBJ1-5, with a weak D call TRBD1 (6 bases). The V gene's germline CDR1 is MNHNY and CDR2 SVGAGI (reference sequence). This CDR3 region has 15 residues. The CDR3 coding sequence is TGTGCTAGCGAAAGATGGGACACCAGCAATCAGCCCCAGCATTTT. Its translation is CASERWDTSNQPQHF.

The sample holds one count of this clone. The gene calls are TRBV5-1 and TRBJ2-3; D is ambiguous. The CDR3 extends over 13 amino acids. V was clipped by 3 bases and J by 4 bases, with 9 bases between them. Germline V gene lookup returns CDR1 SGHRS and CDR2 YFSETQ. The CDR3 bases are TGCGCCAGCAGCTCTTTGGCGGCAGATACGCAGTATTTT. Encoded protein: CASSSLAADTQYF. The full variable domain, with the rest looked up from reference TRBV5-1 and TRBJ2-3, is KAGVTQTPRYLIKTRGQQVTLSCSPISGHRSVSWYQQTPGQGLQFLFEYFSETQRNKGNFPGRFSGRQFSNSRSEMNVSTLELGDSALYLCASSSLAADTQYFGPGTRLTVL.

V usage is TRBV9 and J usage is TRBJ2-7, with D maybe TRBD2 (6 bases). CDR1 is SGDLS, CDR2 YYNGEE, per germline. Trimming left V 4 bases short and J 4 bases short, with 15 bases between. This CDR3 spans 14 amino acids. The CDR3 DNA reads TGTGCCAGCAGCCGGCGGGCGGGGCCTTACGAGCAGTACTTC. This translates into CASSRRAGPYEQYF.

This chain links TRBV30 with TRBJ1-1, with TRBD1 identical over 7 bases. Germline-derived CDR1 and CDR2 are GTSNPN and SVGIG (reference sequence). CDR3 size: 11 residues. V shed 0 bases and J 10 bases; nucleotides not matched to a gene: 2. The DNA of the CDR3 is TGTGCCTGGAGTGTAGACAGGGTAGCTTTCTTT. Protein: CAWSVDRVAFF.

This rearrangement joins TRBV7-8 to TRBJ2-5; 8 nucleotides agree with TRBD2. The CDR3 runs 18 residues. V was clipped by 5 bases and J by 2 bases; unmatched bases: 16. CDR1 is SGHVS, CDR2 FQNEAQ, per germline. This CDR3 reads CASSLLTAVAGTQETQYF. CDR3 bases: TGTGCCAGCAGCCTCCTGACGGCAGTAGCGGGGACTCAAGAGACCCAGTACTTC. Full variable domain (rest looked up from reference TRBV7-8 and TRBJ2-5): GAGVSQSPRYKVAKRGQDVALRCDPISGHVSLFWYQQALGQGPEFLTYFQNEAQLDKSGLPSDRFFAERPEGSVSTLKIQRTQQEDSAVYLCASSLLTAVAGTQETQYFGPGTRLLVL.

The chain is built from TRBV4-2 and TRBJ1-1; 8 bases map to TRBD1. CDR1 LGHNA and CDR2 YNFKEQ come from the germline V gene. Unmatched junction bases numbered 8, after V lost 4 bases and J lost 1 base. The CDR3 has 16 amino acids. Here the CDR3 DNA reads TGTGCCAGCAGCCCGTCCCGGGACAGGACGAACACTGAAGCTTTCTTT. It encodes CASSPSRDRTNTEAFF.

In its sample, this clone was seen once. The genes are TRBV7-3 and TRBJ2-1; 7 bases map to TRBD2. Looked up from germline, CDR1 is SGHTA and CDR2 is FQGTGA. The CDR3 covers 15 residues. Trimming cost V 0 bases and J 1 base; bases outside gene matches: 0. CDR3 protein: CASSLTRESYNEQFF. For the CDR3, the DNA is TGTGCCAGCAGCTTAACGCGGGAGTCCTACAATGAGCAGTTCTTC.

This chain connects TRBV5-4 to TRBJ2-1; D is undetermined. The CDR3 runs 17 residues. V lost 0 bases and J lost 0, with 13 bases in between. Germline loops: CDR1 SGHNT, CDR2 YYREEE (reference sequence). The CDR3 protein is CASSLELRSTSYNEQFF. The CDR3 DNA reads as TGTGCCAGCAGCTTGGAGTTGCGGTCCACCTCCTACAATGAGCAGTTCTTC.

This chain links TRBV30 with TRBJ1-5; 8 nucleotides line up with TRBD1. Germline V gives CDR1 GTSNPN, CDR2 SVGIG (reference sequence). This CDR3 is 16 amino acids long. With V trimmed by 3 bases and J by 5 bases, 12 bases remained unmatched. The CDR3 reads CAWRAKGGRGHQPQHF. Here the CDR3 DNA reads TGTGCCTGGAGGGCTAAGGGGGGCAGGGGGCATCAGCCCCAGCATTTT. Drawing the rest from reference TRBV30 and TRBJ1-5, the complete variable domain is SQTIHQWPATLVQPVGSPLSLECTVEGTSNPNLYWYRQAAGRGLQLLFYSVGIGQISSEVPQNLSASRPQDRQFILSSKKLLLSDSGFYLCAWRAKGGRGHQPQHFGDGTRLSIL.

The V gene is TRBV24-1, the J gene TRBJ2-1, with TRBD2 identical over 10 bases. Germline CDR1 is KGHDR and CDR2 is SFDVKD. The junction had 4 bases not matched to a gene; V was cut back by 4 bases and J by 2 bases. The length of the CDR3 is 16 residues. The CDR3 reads CATSDTSGTPYNEQFF. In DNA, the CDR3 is TGTGCCACCAGTGACACTAGCGGGACCCCCTACAATGAGCAGTTCTTC.

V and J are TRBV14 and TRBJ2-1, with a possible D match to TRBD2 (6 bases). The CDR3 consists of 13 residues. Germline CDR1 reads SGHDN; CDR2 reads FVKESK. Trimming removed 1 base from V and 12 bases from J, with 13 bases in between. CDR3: CASSQGWRDGQFF. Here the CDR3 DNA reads TGTGCCAGCAGCCAAGGCTGGCGGGATGGGCAGTTCTTC.

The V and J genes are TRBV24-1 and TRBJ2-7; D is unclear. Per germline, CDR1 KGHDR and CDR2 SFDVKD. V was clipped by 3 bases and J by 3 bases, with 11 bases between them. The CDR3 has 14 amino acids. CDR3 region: CATSDPTYSYEQYF. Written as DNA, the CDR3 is TGTGCCACCAGTGATCCGACATACAGCTACGAGCAGTACTTC.

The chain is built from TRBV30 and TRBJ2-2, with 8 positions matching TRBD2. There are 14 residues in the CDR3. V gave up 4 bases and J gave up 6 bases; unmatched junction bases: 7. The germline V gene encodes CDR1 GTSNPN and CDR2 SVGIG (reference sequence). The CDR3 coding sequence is TGTGCCTGGACCTTTAGCGGGGTTCCCGGGGAGCTGTTTTTT. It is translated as CAWTFSGVPGELFF.

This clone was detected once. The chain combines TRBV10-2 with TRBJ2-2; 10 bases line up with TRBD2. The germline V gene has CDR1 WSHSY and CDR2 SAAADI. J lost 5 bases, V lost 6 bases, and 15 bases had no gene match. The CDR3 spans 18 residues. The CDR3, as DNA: TGCGCCAGCAGCCCATTCGCCCGGTCTAGCGGGAGTACCGGGGAGCTGTTTTTT. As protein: CASSPFARSSGSTGELFF.